This T cell receptor beta chain appears in the sequencing data of a study of early T cells in non-severe SARS-CoV-2 infection. Background on the study: Bulk RNA isolated from unsorted whole blood underwent sequencing; chains were not paired. Study observations and caveats: Clonotype matching in VDJdb favored anti-spike CD8 responses and did not capture private and CD4 specificities.

The germline gives CDR1 SGHNT, CDR2 YYREEE (reference sequence). The CDR3 length is 12 residues. The ends were cut back, 5 bases at V and 10 bases at J, with 13 bases in the middle. This clonotype was detected ten times or more. The target antigen is unknown. The library protocol tagged individual cDNA molecules with unique molecular identifiers. A single record per CDR3 protein comes from TCRdb applying MiXCR to the 5' RACE reads. Here the sample spans fewer than 55,000 distinct CDR3 sequences, more than 9% being singletons. This chain uses TRBV5-4 with TRBJ2-1; no reliable D call. The source is an adult who was a healthcare worker with PCR-confirmed SARS-CoV-2 infection or an uninfected control (not recorded which). Material: whole blood. The DNA of the CDR3 is TGTGCCAGCAGGCTCCCTTTTGAGGAGCAGTTCTTC. It specifies CASRLPFEEQFF.